Listed here are 9 T cell receptor beta chains from one sample, sequenced in a study of T cells in Graves' hyperthyroidism and ophthalmopathy. Amplification yielded TCR beta CDR3 regions, with RNA transcripts as the source. First-round RT-PCR with HTBI primers amplified the TCR CDR3 region. TCRdb itself ran the multiplex PCR reads through MiXCR, one entry per CDR3 protein. The data hold about 520,000 distinct CDR3 sequences, with around 22% observed a single time. Sequenced: blood. These receptors came from a young woman with Graves' ophthalmopathy.

This clonotype was seen ten or more times. The chain combines TRBV29-1 with TRBJ1-1, with TRBD1 as a possible D gene (5 bases). The germline gives CDR1 SQVTM, CDR2 ANQGSEA. V was trimmed by 7 bases and J by 4 bases, leaving 16 bases between them. The CDR3 contains 13 residues. The CDR3 coding sequence is TGCAGCGCCGATGGGGGGTTAAGCACTGAAGCTTTCTTT. Translation: CSADGGLSTEAFF. The whole variable domain, filled in from reference TRBV29-1 and TRBJ1-1, reads SAVISQKPSRDICQRGTSLTIQCQVDSQVTMMFWYRQQPGQSLTLIATANQGSEATYESGFVIDKFPISRPNLTFSTLTVSNMSPEDSSIYLCSADGGLSTEAFFGQGTRLTVV.

This clonotype came up many times. This rearrangement joins TRBV10-3 to TRBJ2-7, with D possibly being TRBD2 (7 bases). In germline, CDR1 is ENHRY, CDR2 SYGVKD. The CDR3 covers 15 residues. Trimming shortened V by 6 bases and J by 2 bases, and 17 bases separated the two germline ends. Written as DNA, the CDR3 is TGTGCCATCAGCAACGGGGAGGGACAAACCTACGAGCAGTACTTC. It codes for CAISNGEGQTYEQYF.

This clonotype was seen only a few times. The rearrangement links TRBV9 to TRBJ2-5, with TRBD2 as a possible D gene (5 bases). The CDR3 spans 15 residues. CDR1 is SGDLS and CDR2 is YYNGEE in the germline V gene. Trimming took off 4 bases at V and 5 bases at J, with 18 bases between the two ends. The CDR3 nucleotides read TGTGCCAGCAGCATAAGTTTGGCGACTATTGAGACCCAGTACTTC. It is translated as CASSISLATIETQYF. The whole variable domain, filled in from reference TRBV9 and TRBJ2-5, reads DSGVTQTPKHLITATGQRVTLRCSPRSGDLSVYWYQQSLDQGLQFLIQYYNGEERAKGNILERFSAQQFPDLHSELNLSSLELGDSALYFCASSISLATIETQYFGPGTRLLVL.

This clonotype was detected only a few times. V is TRBV10-1 and J is TRBJ2-4, with D maybe TRBD1 (6 bases). The CDR3 is 13 residues long. Trimming removed 4 bases from V and 8 bases from J, with 12 bases in between. CDR1 is WNHNN and CDR2 is SYGVQD in the germline V gene (reference sequence). In nucleotides, the CDR3 is TGCGCCAGCAGTGCGGCAGGGGATGACATTCAGTACTTC. This encodes CASSAAGDDIQYF.

This clonotype has a count of ten or more. This chain joins TRBV28 and TRBJ2-7, with 11 bases that match TRBD2. The germline gives CDR1 MDHEN, CDR2 SYDVKM. This CDR3 contains 16 residues. With V trimmed by 11 bases and J by 6 bases, 18 bases remained unmatched. The CDR3 DNA reads TGTGCCGGGTTAGCGGGGGGGCCCAAGAAACTTTCCGAGCAGTACTTC. Its protein is CAGLAGGPKKLSEQYF.

This clonotype has a handful of counts. This sequence joins TRBV5-1 and TRBJ2-3; TRBD1 matches at 8 bases. The CDR3 sequence is 13 residues long. CDR1 SGHRS and CDR2 YFSETQ come from the germline V gene. Trimming at V came to 2 bases and at J to 5 bases, leaving 1 base not matched to a gene. CDR3 loop: CASSFTGGDTQYF. The CDR3, as DNA: TGCGCCAGCAGCTTTACAGGGGGAGATACGCAGTATTTT.

The V call is TRBV5-1, the J call TRBJ1-4; D is unresolved. The germline gives CDR1 SGHRS, CDR2 YFSETQ. The CDR3 loop spans 18 amino acids. V lost 0 bases and J lost 6, with 21 bases in between. CDR3 in DNA: TGCGCCAGCAGCTTGGGTCTATACGGACGGGAGGGTGATGAAAAACTGTTTTTT. This encodes CASSLGLYGREGDEKLFF.

This clonotype has ten or more counts. The rearrangement joins TRBV20-1 to TRBJ1-2; 7 bases map to TRBD1. V trimming: 6 bases; J trimming: 2 bases; junction bases outside the gene matches: 3. Germline V CDR1 and CDR2: DFQATT, SNEGSKA (reference sequence). The CDR3 is made up of 12 amino acids. The CDR3 here is CSAGTENYGYTF. The CDR3 region has the DNA TGCAGTGCAGGGACAGAGAACTATGGCTACACCTTC.

This clonotype was observed many times. The V and J genes are TRBV12-3 or TRBV12-4 and TRBJ2-7, with 7 bases aligning to TRBD1. This CDR3 has 14 residues. J was trimmed by 5 bases and V by 4 bases; bases with no gene match: 8. CDR3 in amino acids: CASSWQGVADEQYF. In DNA, the CDR3 is TGTGCCAGCAGTTGGCAGGGGGTGGCGGACGAGCAGTACTTC.